These 21 T cell receptor beta chains share one sample of origin, sequenced in a study of CD8 T cells in ankylosing spondylitis. Which antigens these TCRs recognize remains unknown. Study-wide points: Seemingly distinctive of ankylosing spondylitis blood was a TCR beta motif formed by eight highly homologous variants.

Using its own MiXCR run on the 5' RACE reads, TCRdb lists one record per CDR3 protein. The sample consists of around 890,000 distinct CDR3 sequences, around 11% of them appearing once. Input material: blood, either unsorted or a sorted T cell fraction (not recorded which). Receptors were obtained from a male donor with ankylosing spondylitis.

The genes are TRBV2 and TRBJ2-7, with D possibly matching TRBD2 (6 bases). The CDR3 loop spans 13 amino acids. Germline-derived CDR1 and CDR2 are SNHLY and FYNNEI. The CDR3 here is CASSRAGLYEQYF. The CDR3 nucleotides read TGTGCAAGCTCCCGAGCGGGCCTCTACGAGCAGTACTTC.

This clonotype was recorded a few times. This chain uses TRBV2 with TRBJ1-4; D ambiguous. Trimming cost V 8 bases and J 7 bases, with 11 bases left between them. Germline V gene lookup returns CDR1 SNHLY and CDR2 FYNNEI. CDR3 length: 12 residues. The CDR3 loop is CASRSDGEKLFF. In nucleotides, the CDR3 is TGTGCCAGCCGCTCGGATGGTGAAAAACTGTTTTTT.

V usage is TRBV6-1 and J usage is TRBJ2-7; D ambiguous. V lost 7 bases and J lost 2, with 21 bases in between. Germline V lookup: CDR1 MNHNS, CDR2 SASEGT. The CDR3 is 16 residues long. DNA of the CDR3: TGTGCCAGCACCCCATGGCGGAGACCCCTGCCCTACGAGCAGTACTTC. Its translation is CASTPWRRPLPYEQYF.

This clonotype was picked up a small number of times. The chain links TRBV25-1 to TRBJ1-6; TRBD1 matches 7 bases. Germline lookup yields CDR1 MGHDK and CDR2 SYGVNS. Trimming cost V 3 bases and J 5 bases; bases outside gene matches: 4. The CDR3 contains 15 residues. The CDR3 sequence: CASSDLDRDNSPLHF. For the CDR3, the DNA is TGTGCCAGCAGTGACCTTGACAGGGATAATTCACCCCTCCACTTT.

This clonotype occurred a few times. The genes are TRBV11-1 and TRBJ1-2, with unresolved D. Germline V gene data show CDR1 as SGHAT and CDR2 as FQDESV (reference sequence). V was clipped by 4 bases and J by 8 bases, with 11 bases between them. The CDR3 contains 12 residues. CDR3 DNA: TGTGCCAGCAGCTCAGAAGGGAGCGGCTACACCTTC. It encodes CASSSEGSGYTF.

There are many counts of this clonotype. This sequence joins TRBV5-4 and TRBJ1-1; 8 positions agree with TRBD1. From germline, CDR1 is SGHNT and CDR2 YYREEE (reference sequence). V was clipped by 0 bases and J by 1 base; unmatched bases: 14. CDR3 length: 19 amino acids. CDR3 sequence reads: CASSLVGQATYLPNTEAFF. The CDR3 DNA reads as TGTGCCAGCAGCTTGGTGGGACAGGCTACCTACCTCCCGAACACTGAAGCTTTCTTT.

This clonotype was counted at least ten times. This sequence joins TRBV29-1 and TRBJ2-5; the D gene is possibly TRBD1 (5 bases). Per the germline V gene, CDR1 is SQVTM and CDR2 is ANQGSEA. The V end lost 0 bases, the J end lost 5 bases, and 10 bases lay between the germline ends. The CDR3 runs to 13 residues. As DNA, the CDR3 is TGCAGCGTTGAAGACAGGGTAGGGGAGACCCAGTACTTC. Its protein is CSVEDRVGETQYF.

Many counts were recorded for this clonotype. The CDR3 here is CASSHVGGRVDNEQFF. The CDR3 region has the DNA TGTGCCAGCAGCCACGTGGGCGGGAGGGTCGACAATGAGCAGTTCTTC. The chain is built from TRBV4-2 and TRBJ2-1, with 9 nucleotides matching TRBD2. Trimming cost V 3 bases and J 5 bases; bases outside gene matches: 8. In germline, CDR1 is LGHNA, CDR2 YNFKEQ. CDR3 size: 16 residues.

This clonotype was seen a few times. This rearrangement joins TRBV24-1 to TRBJ2-1; 9 bases map to TRBD1. The V gene's germline CDR1 is KGHDR and CDR2 SFDVKD. This CDR3 has 14 amino acids. V lost 9 bases to trimming and J lost 7 bases; unmatched junction nucleotides: 9. Here the CDR3 reads CATLGTGTGNEQFF. The CDR3 nucleotides read TGTGCCACCTTGGGGACCGGGACAGGGAATGAGCAGTTCTTC.

The chain combines TRBV4-3 with TRBJ1-1, with 7 bases aligning to TRBD1. CDR3 length: 14 amino acids. Germline V CDR1 and CDR2: LGHNA, YSLEER. V lost 2 bases, J lost 5 bases, and 5 bases stayed unmatched. CDR3 sequence (DNA): TGCGCCAGCAGCCAAAAAGCGACAGGGACTGAAGCTTTCTTT. Translating gives CASSQKATGTEAFF.

This clonotype turned up a few times. The CDR3 nucleotides read TGCGCCAGCAGCCCTTTCGGGGGCTCGAACACCGGGGAGCTGTTTTTT. Residues: CASSPFGGSNTGELFF. The chain joins TRBV5-1 to TRBJ2-2; perhaps D is TRBD1 or TRBD2 (6 bases each). Per the germline V gene, CDR1 is SGHRS and CDR2 is YFSETQ. This CDR3 spans 16 amino acids. The V and J ends lost 4 bases and 0 bases respectively, with 13 bases between them. The whole variable domain, remainder taken from reference TRBV5-1 and TRBJ2-2, is KAGVTQTPRYLIKTRGQQVTLSCSPISGHRSVSWYQQTPGQGLQFLFEYFSETQRNKGNFPGRFSGRQFSNSRSEMNVSTLELGDSALYLCASSPFGGSNTGELFFGEGSRLTVL.

The rearrangement uses TRBV5-5 and TRBJ2-5; 9 nucleotides match TRBD1. The CDR3 length is 15 residues. The germline V gene has CDR1 SGHKS and CDR2 YYEKEE (reference sequence). Trimming at V came to 0 bases and at J to 4 bases, leaving 4 bases not matched to a gene. The CDR3 protein is CASSLVMTGGETQYF. The CDR3 DNA reads TGTGCCAGCAGCTTGGTTATGACAGGGGGAGAGACCCAGTACTTC.

This clonotype was picked up many times. CDR3: CSAAGQTGLPYGYTF. The CDR3 DNA reads TGCAGTGCTGCGGGCCAGACAGGGCTACCCTATGGCTACACCTTC. This chain uses TRBV20-1 with TRBJ1-2; 7 nucleotides align to TRBD1. The J segment lost 4 bases and the V segment lost 5 bases, leaving 13 bases of the junction unmatched. Per germline, CDR1 DFQATT and CDR2 SNEGSKA (reference sequence). The CDR3 extends over 15 amino acids.

This clonotype was counted ten times or more. The chain's CDR3 is CSVAPGTEIEQYF. The CDR3 region has the DNA TGCAGCGTAGCTCCCGGGACAGAAATCGAGCAGTACTTC. This sequence joins TRBV29-1 and TRBJ2-7, with 7 bases matching TRBD1. V was clipped by 6 bases and J by 6 bases; unmatched bases: 11. Germline CDR1 is SQVTM and CDR2 is ANQGSEA. The CDR3 length is 13 residues.

This clonotype was counted a few times. The rearrangement links TRBV20-1 to TRBJ2-5; the D is unclear. Germline V lookup: CDR1 DFQATT, CDR2 SNEGSKA (reference sequence). The CDR3 runs 12 residues. V lost 3 bases and J lost 5, with 10 bases in between. CDR3 in amino acids: CSASNLVETQYF. The CDR3 nucleotides read TGCAGTGCTAGTAACCTAGTCGAGACCCAGTACTTC.

This clonotype has only a few counts. CDR3 protein: CSALSSLTLHYTF. In nucleotides, the CDR3 is TGCAGTGCTCTTTCTTCGTTGACACTTCACTACACCTTC. The chain uses TRBV20-1 and TRBJ1-2; D is uncertain. Germline V gene sequence: CDR1 DFQATT, CDR2 SNEGSKA (reference sequence). This CDR3 is built from 13 residues. V was trimmed by 5 bases and J by 10 bases, leaving 20 bases between them.

The chain is built from TRBV4-2 and TRBJ2-6; either TRBD1 or TRBD2 may supply D (5 bases each). CDR1 is LGHNA, CDR2 YNFKEQ, per germline. The V end was cut by 2 bases, the J end by 2 bases, with 13 bases between. The CDR3 consists of 17 residues. The CDR3 nucleotides read TGTGCCAGCAGCCAACCCCGGGGCTGGGCTGGGGCCAACGTCCTGACTTTC. Its protein product is CASSQPRGWAGANVLTF.

This clonotype was counted many times. The rearrangement joins TRBV29-1 to TRBJ1-4, with D perhaps matching TRBD1 (6 bases). CDR1 and CDR2 from the germline V gene are SQVTM and ANQGSEA. This CDR3 contains 13 residues. Trimming pared 7 bases from V and 8 bases from J, leaving 17 bases between. CDR3 loop: CSGSDSLGEKLFF. CDR3 in DNA: TGCAGCGGGTCGGACAGCCTGGGCGAAAAACTGTTTTTT.

This clonotype has a handful of counts. This sequence joins TRBV6-1 and TRBJ1-1; D not resolved. Germline CDR1 is MNHNS and CDR2 is SASEGT. This CDR3 region has 15 residues. V was trimmed by 7 bases and J by 4 bases, leaving 19 bases between them. The CDR3 reads CASTPGPLRTTEAFF. The CDR3 DNA reads as TGTGCCAGCACCCCTGGACCCCTGCGAACCACTGAAGCTTTCTTT.

In its sample, this clonotype was seen many times. J is TRBJ1-2 and V is TRBV12-3 or TRBV12-4; 7 bases are a match to TRBD1. Trimming at V came to 5 bases and at J to 7 bases, leaving 10 bases not matched to a gene. This CDR3 has 14 residues. This chain's CDR3 is CASSLLGGAVGYTF. CDR3 coding DNA: TGTGCCAGCAGTCTCCTAGGGGGCGCTGTTGGCTACACCTTC.

This clonotype showed up just a few times. The chain uses TRBV20-1 and TRBJ1-5; 9 bases are a match to TRBD1. From germline, CDR1 is DFQATT and CDR2 SNEGSKA (reference sequence). V trimming: 7 bases; J trimming: 6 bases; junction bases outside the gene matches: 7. The length of the CDR3 is 13 residues. The CDR3 DNA follows: TGCAGTGGCATACAGGGGGCAGGTCAGCCCCAGCATTTT. Translating gives CSGIQGAGQPQHF.